The clone carrying this TCR beta chain was seen only a few times. What it binds is unknown. Only in-frame clones appear in the TCRdb table, and some are missing; sequencing was by immunoSEQ multiplex PCR. The sample lists some 76,000 clones; about four fifths were seen once. The data are from a study of radiation and T cells in renal cell carcinoma. Study background: Nephrectomy followed 15 Gy stereotactic body radiation by 4 weeks. Points from the study as a whole: Pretreatment tumor biopsies were lacking, so baseline clonotypes are unknown. Top tumor clonotypes rose in blood 2 weeks post-radiation, then contracted.

Losses at the gene ends were 5 bases for V and 4 bases for J; bases not matched to a gene: 5. CDR3 length: 14 residues. Germline-derived CDR1 and CDR2 are SGHTA and FQGNSA. Time point denoted: blood 2 weeks post-SBRT. Specified treatment: 15 Gy SBRT to primary tumor, nephrectomy 4 weeks later. Radiation-treated patients gave blood at baseline, week 2 and week 4. The material was blood, obtained from a patient whose treatment included radiotherapy and nephrectomy. The source is a man between 60 and 75 years old with renal cell carcinoma. The chain has TRBV7-2 and TRBJ2-1, with TRBD1 matching 7 bases. The chain's CDR3 is CASSPLTGYNEQFF. Written as DNA, the CDR3 is TGTGCCAGCAGCCCATTGACAGGGTACAATGAGCAGTTCTTC.